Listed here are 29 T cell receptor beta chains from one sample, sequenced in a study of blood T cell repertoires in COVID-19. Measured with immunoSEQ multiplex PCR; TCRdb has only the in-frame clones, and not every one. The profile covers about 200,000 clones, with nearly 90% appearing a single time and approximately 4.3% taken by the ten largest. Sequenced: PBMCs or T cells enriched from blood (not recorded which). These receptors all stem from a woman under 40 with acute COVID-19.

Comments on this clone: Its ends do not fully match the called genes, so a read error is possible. CDR3 in amino acids: CASRLDGPGNTIYF. Here the CDR3 DNA reads TGCGCCAGCAGGTTGGACGGTCCTGGAAACACCATATATTTT. The rearrangement joins TRBV5-1 to TRBJ1-3; unclear D gene. Per germline, CDR1 SGHRS and CDR2 YFSETQ. CDR3 length: 14 amino acids. The full variable domain, with the rest looked up from reference TRBV5-1 and TRBJ1-3, is KAGVTQTPRYLIKTRGQQVTLSCSPISGHRSVSWYQQTPGQGLQFLFEYFSETQRNKGNFPGRFSGRQFSNSRSEMNVSTLELGDSALYLCASRLDGPGNTIYFGEGSWLTVV.

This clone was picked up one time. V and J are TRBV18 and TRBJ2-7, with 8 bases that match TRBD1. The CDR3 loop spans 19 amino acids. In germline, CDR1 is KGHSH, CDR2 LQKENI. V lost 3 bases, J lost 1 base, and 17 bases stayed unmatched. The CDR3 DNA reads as TGTGCCAGCTCACCTCCCCCACCGCTAGGCAGGGGGCAATCCTACGAGCAGTACTTC. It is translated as CASSPPPPLGRGQSYEQYF.

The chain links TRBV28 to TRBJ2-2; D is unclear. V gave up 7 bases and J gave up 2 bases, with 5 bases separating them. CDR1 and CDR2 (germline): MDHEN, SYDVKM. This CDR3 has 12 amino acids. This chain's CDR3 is CASTVNTGELFF. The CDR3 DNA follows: TGTGCCAGCACCGTTAACACCGGGGAGCTGTTTTTT.

The DNA of the CDR3 is TGTGCCAGCAGTGAATTCGGGGTCCTGGAGCCCCAGCATTTT. Translating it yields CASSEFGVLEPQHF. The genes are TRBV2 and TRBJ1-5; no definite D call. CDR1 SNHLY and CDR2 FYNNEI come from the germline V gene. This CDR3 contains 14 residues. V lost 2 bases and J lost 8, with 13 bases in between.

The CDR3 DNA sequence: TGTGCCACCAATCCAGGGGGCAGGAGAGGCTACACCTTC. This codes for CATNPGGRRGYTF. The rearrangement links TRBV6-5 to TRBJ1-2; 8 bases are shared with TRBD1. Germline V CDR1 and CDR2: MNHEY, SVGAGI. The V gene end was trimmed by 10 bases and the J gene end by 8 bases; junction bases not matched to a gene: 12. The CDR3 extends over 13 amino acids.

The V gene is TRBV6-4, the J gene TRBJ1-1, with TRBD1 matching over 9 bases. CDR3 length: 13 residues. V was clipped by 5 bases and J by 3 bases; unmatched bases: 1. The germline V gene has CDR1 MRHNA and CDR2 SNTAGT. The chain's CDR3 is CASSRDRDTEAFF. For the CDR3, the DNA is TGTGCCAGCAGTCGGGACAGGGACACTGAAGCTTTCTTT.

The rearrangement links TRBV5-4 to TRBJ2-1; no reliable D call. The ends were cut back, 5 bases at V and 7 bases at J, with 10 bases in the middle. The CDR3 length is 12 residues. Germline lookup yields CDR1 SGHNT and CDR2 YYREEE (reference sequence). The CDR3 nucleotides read TGTGCCAGCAGTCTAGACCGAAATGAGCAGTTCTTC. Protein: CASSLDRNEQFF. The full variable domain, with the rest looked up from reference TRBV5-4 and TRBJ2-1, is ETGVTQSPTHLIKTRGQQVTLRCSSQSGHNTVSWYQQALGQGPQFIFQYYREEENGRGNFPPRFSGLQFPNYSSELNVNALELDDSALYLCASSLDRNEQFFGPGTRLTVL.

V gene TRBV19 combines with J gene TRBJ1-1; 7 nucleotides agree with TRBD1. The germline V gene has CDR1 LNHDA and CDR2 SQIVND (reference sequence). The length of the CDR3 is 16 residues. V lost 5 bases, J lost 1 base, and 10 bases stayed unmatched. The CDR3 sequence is CASSYIPGQQNTEAFF. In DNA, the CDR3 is TGTGCCAGTAGTTACATCCCGGGACAGCAGAACACTGAAGCTTTCTTT.

CDR3 sequence (DNA): TGCAGTGCCCAGATTAACACTGAAGCTTTCTTT. Its protein product is CSAQINTEAFF. The chain joins TRBV20-1 to TRBJ1-1; D is unresolved. In germline, CDR1 is DFQATT, CDR2 SNEGSKA (reference sequence). Trimming left V 6 bases short and J 2 bases short, with 7 bases between. This CDR3 is 11 amino acids long.

The CDR3 loop is CASSPGQAGNGYTF. The CDR3 DNA follows: TGTGCCAGCAGCCCCGGTCAGGCAGGGAATGGCTACACCTTC. The rearrangement joins TRBV7-2 to TRBJ1-2, with TRBD1 as a possible D gene (5 bases). This CDR3 is built from 14 residues. Germline V gene sequence: CDR1 SGHTA, CDR2 FQGNSA. Trimming shortened V by 5 bases and J by 6 bases, and 16 bases separated the two germline ends.

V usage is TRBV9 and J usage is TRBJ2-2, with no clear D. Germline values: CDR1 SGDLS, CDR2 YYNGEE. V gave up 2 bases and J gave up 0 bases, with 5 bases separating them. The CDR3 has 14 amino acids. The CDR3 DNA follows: TGTGCCAGCAGCGTGAGGACGAACACCGGGGAGCTGTTTTTT. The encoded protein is CASSVRTNTGELFF.

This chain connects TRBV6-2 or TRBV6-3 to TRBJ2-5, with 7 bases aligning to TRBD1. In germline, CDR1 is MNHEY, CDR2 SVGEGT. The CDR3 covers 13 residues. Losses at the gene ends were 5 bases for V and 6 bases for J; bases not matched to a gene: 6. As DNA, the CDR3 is TGTGCCAGCAGTCACGGACAGGCCAAGACCCAGTACTTC. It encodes CASSHGQAKTQYF.

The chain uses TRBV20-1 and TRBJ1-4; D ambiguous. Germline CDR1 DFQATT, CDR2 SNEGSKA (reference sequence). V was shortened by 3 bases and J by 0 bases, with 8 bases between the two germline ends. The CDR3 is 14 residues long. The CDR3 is CSASDGATNEKLFF. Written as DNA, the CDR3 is TGCAGTGCTAGTGACGGTGCAACTAATGAAAAACTGTTTTTT.

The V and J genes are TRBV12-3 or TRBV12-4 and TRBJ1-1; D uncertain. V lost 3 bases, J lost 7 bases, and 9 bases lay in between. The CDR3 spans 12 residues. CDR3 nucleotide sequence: TGTGCCAGCAGTTTGGGGAGCCATGAAGCTTTCTTT. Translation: CASSLGSHEAFF.

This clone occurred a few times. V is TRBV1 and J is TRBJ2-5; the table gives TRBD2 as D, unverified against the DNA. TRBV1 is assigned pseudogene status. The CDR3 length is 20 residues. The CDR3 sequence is CTSSTYRTGTSDTTPETQYF. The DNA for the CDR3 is TGCACCAGCAGCACCTACAGGACGGGGACTAGCGACACGACGCCGGAGACCCAGTACTTC.

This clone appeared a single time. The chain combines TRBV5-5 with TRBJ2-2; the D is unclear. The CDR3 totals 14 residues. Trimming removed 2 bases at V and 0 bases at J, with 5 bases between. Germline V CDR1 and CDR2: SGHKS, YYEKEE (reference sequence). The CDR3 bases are TGTGCCAGCAGCTTTCGAGCGAACACCGGGGAGCTGTTTTTT. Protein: CASSFRANTGELFF.

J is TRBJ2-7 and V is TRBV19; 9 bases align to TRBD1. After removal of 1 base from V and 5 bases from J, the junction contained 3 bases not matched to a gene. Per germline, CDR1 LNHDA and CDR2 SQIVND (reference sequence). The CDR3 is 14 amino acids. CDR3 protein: CASSIAGTGNEQYF. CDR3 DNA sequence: TGTGCCAGTAGTATAGCTGGGACAGGGAACGAGCAGTACTTC.

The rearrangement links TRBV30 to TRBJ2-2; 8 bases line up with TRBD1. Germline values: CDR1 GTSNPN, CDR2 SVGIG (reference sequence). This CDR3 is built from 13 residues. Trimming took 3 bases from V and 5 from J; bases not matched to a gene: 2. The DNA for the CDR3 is TGTGCCTGGAGGACAGGGGCGACCGGGGAGCTGTTTTTT. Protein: CAWRTGATGELFF.

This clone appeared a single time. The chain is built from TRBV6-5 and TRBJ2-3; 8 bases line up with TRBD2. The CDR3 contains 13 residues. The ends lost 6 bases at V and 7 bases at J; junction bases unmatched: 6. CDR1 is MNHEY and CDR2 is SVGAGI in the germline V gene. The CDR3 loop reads CASRRTSSHTQYF. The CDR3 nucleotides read TGTGCCAGCAGGCGGACTAGCAGTCATACGCAGTATTTT.

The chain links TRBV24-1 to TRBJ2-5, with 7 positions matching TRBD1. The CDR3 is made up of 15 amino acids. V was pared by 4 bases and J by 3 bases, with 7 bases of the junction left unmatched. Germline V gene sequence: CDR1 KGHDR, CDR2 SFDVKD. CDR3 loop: CATSDPNRGKETQYF. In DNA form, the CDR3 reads TGTGCCACCAGTGACCCAAACAGGGGAAAAGAGACCCAGTACTTC.

CDR3: CASSWDRLPYEQYF. The DNA for the CDR3 is TGCGCCAGCAGCTGGGACAGGCTCCCCTACGAGCAGTACTTC. V is TRBV5-1 and J is TRBJ2-7; TRBD1 agrees at 8 bases. The germline V gene encodes CDR1 SGHRS and CDR2 YFSETQ. V lost 3 bases to trimming and J lost 2 bases; unmatched junction nucleotides: 4. The CDR3 covers 14 residues.

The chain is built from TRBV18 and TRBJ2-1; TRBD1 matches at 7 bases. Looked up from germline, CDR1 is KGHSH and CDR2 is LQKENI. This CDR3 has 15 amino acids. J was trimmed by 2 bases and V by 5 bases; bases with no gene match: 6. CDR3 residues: CASSSFRGPYNEQFF. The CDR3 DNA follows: TGTGCCAGCTCATCATTTAGGGGGCCCTACAATGAGCAGTTCTTC. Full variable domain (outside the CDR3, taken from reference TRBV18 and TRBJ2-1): NAGVMQNPRHLVRRRGQEARLRCSPMKGHSHVYWYRQLPEEGLKFMVYLQKENIIDESGMPKERFSAEFPKEGPSILRIQQVVRGDSAAYFCASSSFRGPYNEQFFGPGTRLTVL.

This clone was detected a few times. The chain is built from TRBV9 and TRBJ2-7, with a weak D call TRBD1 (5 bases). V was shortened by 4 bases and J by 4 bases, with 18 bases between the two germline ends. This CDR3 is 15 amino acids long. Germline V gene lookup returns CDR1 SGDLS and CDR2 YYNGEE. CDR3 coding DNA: TGTGCCAGCAGCACCCATTTTAGGGGTACGTACGAGCAGTACTTC. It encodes CASSTHFRGTYEQYF.

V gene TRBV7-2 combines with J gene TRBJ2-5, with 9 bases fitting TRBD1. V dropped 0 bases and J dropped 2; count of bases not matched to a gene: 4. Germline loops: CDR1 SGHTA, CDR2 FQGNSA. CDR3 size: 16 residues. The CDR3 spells CASSLATGGGQETQYF. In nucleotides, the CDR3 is TGTGCCAGCAGCTTAGCGACAGGGGGTGGGCAAGAGACCCAGTACTTC.

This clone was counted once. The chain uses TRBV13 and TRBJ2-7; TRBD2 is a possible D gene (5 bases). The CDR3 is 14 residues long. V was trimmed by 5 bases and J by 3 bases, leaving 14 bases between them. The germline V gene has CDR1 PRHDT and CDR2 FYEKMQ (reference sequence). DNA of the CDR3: TGTGCCAGCAGCCACGAGGACTCCTACTACGAGCAGTACTTC. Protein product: CASSHEDSYYEQYF.

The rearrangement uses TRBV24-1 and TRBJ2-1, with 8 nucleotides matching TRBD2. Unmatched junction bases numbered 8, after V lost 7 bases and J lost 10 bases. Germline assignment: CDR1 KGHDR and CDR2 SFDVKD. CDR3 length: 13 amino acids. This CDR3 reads CATSGGALEEQFF. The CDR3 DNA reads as TGTGCCACCAGCGGGGGGGCCCTAGAAGAGCAGTTCTTC.

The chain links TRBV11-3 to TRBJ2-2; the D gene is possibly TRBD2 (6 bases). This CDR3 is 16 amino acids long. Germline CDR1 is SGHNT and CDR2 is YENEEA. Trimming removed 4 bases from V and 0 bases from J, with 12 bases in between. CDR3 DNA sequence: TGTGCCAGCAGCTGGGGAGGACACGCGAACACCGGGGAGCTGTTTTTT. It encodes CASSWGGHANTGELFF.

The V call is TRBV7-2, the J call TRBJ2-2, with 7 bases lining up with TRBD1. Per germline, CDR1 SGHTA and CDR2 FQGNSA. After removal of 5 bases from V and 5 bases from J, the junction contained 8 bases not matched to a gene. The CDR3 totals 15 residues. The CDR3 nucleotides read TGTGCCAGCAGCCCAAGACAGGGCGGAACCGGGGAGCTGTTTTTT. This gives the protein CASSPRQGGTGELFF.

For the CDR3, the DNA is TGTGCCAGCAGTGAAGCCCCGCAAGAGACCCAGTACTTC. This sequence encodes CASSEAPQETQYF. The rearrangement links TRBV6-1 to TRBJ2-5; D remains unclear. The V end was cut by 0 bases, the J end by 2 bases, with 4 bases between. Germline CDR1 is MNHNS and CDR2 is SASEGT. This CDR3 spans 13 amino acids.